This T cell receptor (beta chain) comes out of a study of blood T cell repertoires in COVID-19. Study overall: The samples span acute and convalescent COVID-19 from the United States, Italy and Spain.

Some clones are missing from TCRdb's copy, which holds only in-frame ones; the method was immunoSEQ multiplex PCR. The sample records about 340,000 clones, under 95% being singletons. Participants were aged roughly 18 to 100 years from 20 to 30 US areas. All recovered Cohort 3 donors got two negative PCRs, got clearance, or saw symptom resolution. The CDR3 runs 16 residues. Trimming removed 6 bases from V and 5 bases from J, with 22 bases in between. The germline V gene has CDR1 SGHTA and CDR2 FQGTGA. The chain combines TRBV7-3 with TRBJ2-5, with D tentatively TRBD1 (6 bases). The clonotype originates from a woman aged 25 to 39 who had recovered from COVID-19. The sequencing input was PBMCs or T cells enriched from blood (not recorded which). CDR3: CASRETGSGTRETQYF. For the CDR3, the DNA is TGTGCCAGCAGGGAAACAGGGTCGGGAACAAGGGAGACCCAGTACTTC. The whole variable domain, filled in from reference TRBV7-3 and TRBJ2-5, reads GAGVSQTPSNKVTEKGKYVELRCDPISGHTALYWYRQSLGQGPEFLIYFQGTGAADDSGLPNDRFFAVRPEGSVSTLKIQRTERGDSAVYLCASRETGSGTRETQYFGPGTRLLVL.